These 18 T cell receptor beta chains came from one sample sequenced in a study of T cells in Graves' hyperthyroidism and ophthalmopathy. Amplification of TCR beta CDR3 regions used RNA as the template. HTBI primers drove first-round RT-PCR of the TCR CDR3. TCRdb recomputed calls from the multiplex PCR reads with MiXCR, one row per CDR3 protein. The data hold 450,000 to 650,000 distinct CDR3 sequences, with around 14% observed a single time. Sequenced material: blood. The receptor set was obtained from a young woman with Graves' ophthalmopathy.

A few counts support this clonotype. CDR3 loop: CASSPGGSPLHF. CDR3 DNA: TGTGCCAGCAGTCCTGGGGGTTCACCCCTCCACTTT. The V call is TRBV27, the J call TRBJ1-6, with D possibly TRBD1 on 5 matching bases. Trimming stripped 5 bases from V and 9 bases from J, with 8 bases between. The CDR3 contains 12 residues. Germline V gene data show CDR1 as MNHEY and CDR2 as SMNVEV (reference sequence).

In its sample, this clonotype was seen many times. The chain is built from TRBV6-1 and TRBJ2-7; possible D gene TRBD1, 5 bases. There are 14 residues in the CDR3. The V end was cut by 1 base, the J end by 1 base, with 8 bases between. Germline CDR1 and CDR2: MNHNS and SASEGT. CDR3 amino acids: CASSEVPGSYEQYF. The DNA of the CDR3 is TGTGCCAGCAGTGAAGTTCCAGGGTCCTACGAGCAGTACTTC.

In its sample, this clonotype was seen many times. V usage is TRBV9 and J usage is TRBJ2-3; 9 bases align to TRBD2. The J segment lost 0 bases and the V segment lost 3 bases, leaving 2 bases of the junction unmatched. The germline V gene has CDR1 SGDLS and CDR2 YYNGEE. There are 15 residues in the CDR3. This chain's CDR3 is CASSALAGSTDTQYF. The DNA of the CDR3 is TGTGCCAGCAGCGCGCTAGCGGGGAGCACAGATACGCAGTATTTT.

This clonotype was counted between two and nine times. This rearrangement joins TRBV29-1 to TRBJ2-5, with D perhaps being TRBD1 or TRBD2 (6 bases each). V lost 7 bases and J 4 bases, leaving 19 bases between the germline ends. CDR3 length: 14 amino acids. Germline CDR1 SQVTM, CDR2 ANQGSEA. The CDR3 is CSALYVGGLETQYF. The DNA for the CDR3 is TGCAGCGCACTTTACGTGGGGGGCTTAGAGACCCAGTACTTC.

This clonotype was observed many times. V is TRBV28 and J is TRBJ2-7; 9 nucleotides line up with TRBD1. V was pared by 4 bases and J by 3 bases, with 4 bases of the junction left unmatched. The CDR3 contains 14 residues. The germline V gene has CDR1 MDHEN and CDR2 SYDVKM. The CDR3 DNA is TGTGCCAGCAGTTCCCGGGACAGGGTCTACGAGCAGTACTTC. Translated: CASSSRDRVYEQYF.

In this sample, this clonotype turned up a few times. The chain is built from TRBV28 and TRBJ2-1, with TRBD1 as a possible D gene (5 bases). Germline V gene data show CDR1 as MDHEN and CDR2 as SYDVKM. The CDR3 is made up of 17 amino acids. Trimming cost V 4 bases and J 0 bases, with 16 bases left between them. The CDR3: CASSYPWGGTSYNEQFF. CDR3 in DNA: TGTGCCAGCAGTTATCCGTGGGGCGGAACCTCCTACAATGAGCAGTTCTTC.

The table lists this clonotype with many counts. The gene calls are TRBV6-2 or TRBV6-3 and TRBJ2-7, with 13 bases lining up with TRBD2. The CDR3 covers 18 residues. The trim removed 4 bases at V and 3 bases at J, leaving 12 bases unmatched. Germline V CDR1 and CDR2: MNHEY, SVGEGT. The CDR3 bases are TGTGCCAGCAGTTCGACATTTGGACTAGCGGGAGAGAACTACGAGCAGTACTTC. Protein: CASSSTFGLAGENYEQYF.

This rearrangement joins TRBV6-5 to TRBJ2-3, with TRBD2 matching 8 bases. Trimming cost V 0 bases and J 7 bases; bases outside gene matches: 9. This CDR3 comprises 16 residues. Germline CDR1 MNHEY, CDR2 SVGAGI. The CDR3 spells CASSYSPRGRRNTQYF. The CDR3 DNA sequence: TGTGCCAGCAGTTACTCCCCCCGCGGGAGGCGGAATACGCAGTATTTT.

The rearrangement joins TRBV12-3 or TRBV12-4 to TRBJ1-1, with D tentatively TRBD1 (5 bases). Trimming took 8 bases from V and 0 from J, leaving 13 bases between them. CDR3 length: 14 residues. The CDR3 DNA follows: TGTGCCAGCGGAGAGGGGACGGTGAACACTGAAGCTTTCTTT. Translating gives CASGEGTVNTEAFF.

The chain has TRBV27 and TRBJ2-7; no reliable D call. Germline V gives CDR1 MNHEY, CDR2 SMNVEV (reference sequence). V was pared by 2 bases and J by 2 bases, with 7 bases between. This CDR3 region has 13 residues. The chain's CDR3 is CASSLNQAYEQYF. CDR3 DNA sequence: TGTGCCAGCAGTTTAAACCAGGCCTACGAGCAGTACTTC.

This clonotype has just a few counts. The V call is TRBV29-1, the J call TRBJ2-5, with 8 bases that match TRBD2. The CDR3 is 14 amino acids. The germline V gene encodes CDR1 SQVTM and CDR2 ANQGSEA. J gave up 4 bases and V 7 bases, and 11 bases lay outside the gene matches. CDR3 bases: TGCAGCGGGGCGGGGGGCAAAGTGGGAGAGACCCAGTACTTC. Translating gives CSGAGGKVGETQYF.

This clonotype was recorded a few times. This rearrangement joins TRBV7-9 to TRBJ1-2; TRBD1 agrees at 9 bases. The CDR3 runs to 17 residues. Germline CDR1 reads SEHNR; CDR2 reads FQNEAQ (reference sequence). Losses at the gene ends were 5 bases for V and 8 bases for J; bases not matched to a gene: 18. This chain's CDR3 is CASSAWRDRESRRGYTF. For the CDR3, the DNA is TGTGCCAGCAGCGCCTGGAGGGACAGGGAATCCAGAAGGGGCTACACCTTC. Together with reference TRBV7-9 and TRBJ1-2, the CDR3 gives the full variable domain: DTGVSQNPRHKITKRGQNVTFRCDPISEHNRLYWYRQTLGQGPEFLTYFQNEAQLEKSRLLSDRFSAERPKGSFSTLEIQRTEQGDSAMYLCASSAWRDRESRRGYTFGSGTRLTVV.

This clonotype was counted at least ten times. The rearrangement uses TRBV10-3 and TRBJ2-7; weak D call: TRBD1 (5 bases). The CDR3 length is 12 residues. Germline V gene lookup returns CDR1 ENHRY and CDR2 SYGVKD. V dropped 0 bases and J dropped 6 bases, with 6 bases sitting between them. The chain's CDR3 is CAISESRGEQYF. CDR3 nucleotides: TGTGCCATCAGTGAGTCAAGGGGCGAGCAGTACTTC.

This clonotype was found many times. The chain recombines TRBV18 with TRBJ2-1; 9 positions match TRBD2. Trimming at V came to 4 bases and at J to 8 bases, leaving 12 bases not matched to a gene. Germline CDR1 and CDR2: KGHSH and LQKENI. The CDR3 sequence is 16 residues long. DNA of the CDR3: TGTGCCAGCTCACAAACGATAGCGGGAGAGAGGGATGAGCAGTTCTTC. Protein: CASSQTIAGERDEQFF.

The table lists this clonotype with a few counts. V is TRBV4-3 and J is TRBJ2-7; 9 positions agree with TRBD2. CDR3 length: 15 amino acids. V shed 4 bases and J 3 bases; nucleotides not matched to a gene: 7. The germline gives CDR1 LGHNA, CDR2 YSLEER. The CDR3 nucleotides are TGCGCCAGCAGCCTCAGCCAGCGGGGGGTCTACGAGCAGTACTTC. Translated, it gives CASSLSQRGVYEQYF.

This clonotype was recorded at least ten times. The J gene is TRBJ2-7, the V gene TRBV28; D is ambiguous. Per the germline V gene, CDR1 is MDHEN and CDR2 is SYDVKM. The CDR3 covers 13 residues. Trimming pared 6 bases from V and 1 base from J, leaving 10 bases between. The CDR3 DNA is TGTGCCAGCAGACAAATGGTTTCCTACGAGCAGTACTTC. It yields the protein CASRQMVSYEQYF. The whole variable domain, remainder taken from reference TRBV28 and TRBJ2-7, is DVKVTQSSRYLVKRTGEKVFLECVQDMDHENMFWYRQDPGLGLRLIYFSYDVKMKEKGDIPEGYSVSREKKERFSLILESASTNQTSMYLCASRQMVSYEQYFGPGTRLTVT.

CDR3 residues: CASSLRANSYNSPLHF. The CDR3, as DNA: TGTGCCAGCAGCCTCCGAGCCAACTCCTATAATTCACCCCTCCACTTT. The chain uses TRBV7-3 and TRBJ1-6, with D unresolved. The CDR3 contains 16 residues. Germline CDR1 and CDR2: SGHTA and FQGTGA. Trimming shortened V by 5 bases and J by 0 bases, and 11 bases separated the two germline ends.

The V and J genes are TRBV15 and TRBJ1-5; D remains ambiguous. The CDR3 is 14 residues long. Germline lookup yields CDR1 LNHNV and CDR2 YYDKDF (reference sequence). Between the trimmed V and J ends, which lost 0 bases and 6 bases, there was a span of 9 bases. Written as DNA, the CDR3 is TGTGCCACCAGCAGAGATCATGGCAGTCAGCCCCAGCATTTT. Its protein is CATSRDHGSQPQHF. The full variable domain, rest sourced from reference TRBV15 and TRBJ1-5, is DAMVIQNPRYQVTQFGKPVTLSCSQTLNHNVMYWYQQKSSQAPKLLFHYYDKDFNNEADTPDNFQSRRPNTSFCFLDIRSPGLGDTAMYLCATSRDHGSQPQHFGDGTRLSIL.